This TCR beta chain was recovered during a study of cytomegalovirus exposure and HLA in healthy donors. Study outcomes and limitations: Most likely, a cluster of highly shared sequence variants arose as a sequencing artifact.

As for this clone: Its antigen is not identified.

Germline CDR1 and CDR2: SGHTA and FQGNSA. V was clipped by 1 base and J by 2 bases, with 12 bases between them. The CDR3 totals 15 residues. This PCR relied on a set of 60 Vbeta primers and 13 Jbeta primers. Profiled with immunoSEQ multiplex PCR; TCRdb holds only in-frame clones, not every one. This repertoire shows more than 85,000 clones, about 76% found once; its top ten account for about 2%. V and J are TRBV7-2 and TRBJ2-7; D unresolved. The receptor's source is a woman aged 25 to 39 in good health and CMV-seronegative. Sequencing was carried out using PBMCs. CDR3 sequence reads: CASSLVSDPAYEQYF. Here the CDR3 DNA reads TGTGCCAGCAGCTTAGTGTCCGATCCAGCCTACGAGCAGTACTTC.